The 28 T cell receptor beta chains reported below all come from one sample, sequenced in a study of T cell responses to AZD1222 COVID-19 vaccine. The table came from immunoSEQ multiplex PCR; TCRdb's copy has only in-frame clones and leaves some out. The repertoire holds fewer than 250,000 clones, with roughly 91% as singletons. The specimen comprised peripheral blood, sampled on day 0 of MenACWY control vaccination. These receptors all come from an adult in good health.

The chain carries TRBV2 and TRBJ2-7; 8 nucleotides agree with TRBD1. Germline V CDR1 and CDR2: SNHLY, FYNNEI. The J segment lost 3 bases and the V segment lost 4 bases, leaving 8 bases of the junction unmatched. The CDR3 covers 15 residues. The CDR3 DNA follows: TGTGCCAGCAGTGTGGGTGACAGGGGAATCTACGAGCAGTACTTC. This codes for CASSVGDRGIYEQYF. Using reference TRBV2 and TRBJ2-7 for the parts outside the CDR3, the full variable domain is EPEVTQTPSHQVTQMGQEVILRCVPISNHLYFYWYRQILGQKVEFLVSFYNNEISEKSEIFDDQFSVERPDGSNFTLKIRSTKLEDSAMYFCASSVGDRGIYEQYFGPGTRLTVT.

This chain links TRBV4-3 with TRBJ1-2, with unresolved D. The CDR3 consists of 16 residues. Germline values: CDR1 LGHNA, CDR2 YSLEER. Trimming took off 0 bases at V and 0 bases at J, with 11 bases between the two ends. CDR3 in amino acids: CASSQDFQLSNYGYTF. CDR3 in DNA: TGCGCCAGCAGCCAAGATTTTCAGTTATCTAACTATGGCTACACCTTC.

The chain carries TRBV7-2 and TRBJ1-4; 7 nucleotides agree with TRBD1. V shed 7 bases and J 8 bases; nucleotides not matched to a gene: 7. The CDR3 has 13 amino acids. Germline values: CDR1 SGHTA, CDR2 FQGNSA. The CDR3 DNA reads as TGTGCCAGCACAGGGGGGCTAAACGAAAAACTGTTTTTT. Translating it yields CASTGGLNEKLFF. The full variable domain, in which reference TRBV7-2 and TRBJ1-4 provide the parts outside the CDR3, is GAGVSQSPSNKVTEKGKDVELRCDPISGHTALYWYRQSLGQGLEFLIYFQGNSAPDKSGLPSDRFSAERTGGSVSTLTIQRTQQEDSAVYLCASTGGLNEKLFFGSGTQLSVL.

The chain employs TRBV6-1 and TRBJ1-5, with TRBD1 identical over 9 bases. The CDR3 is 15 residues long. V trimming: 2 bases; J trimming: 6 bases; junction bases outside the gene matches: 5. Germline V gene data show CDR1 as MNHNS and CDR2 as SASEGT. The CDR3 bases are TGTGCCAGCAGTGAATTGGGACAGGGTCCTCAGCCCCAGCATTTT. It translates to CASSELGQGPQPQHF.

This clone was counted a single time. The CDR3 is CALDRSGQPQHF. For the CDR3, the DNA is TGTGCGTTGGACAGGTCTGGACAGCCCCAGCATTTT. The V gene is TRBV30, the J gene TRBJ1-5, with TRBD1 matching over 7 bases. The CDR3 loop spans 12 amino acids. The germline V gene encodes CDR1 GTSNPN and CDR2 SVGIG (reference sequence).

This chain joins TRBV7-2 and TRBJ1-3; D gene ambiguous. The CDR3 runs 12 residues. The germline V gene encodes CDR1 SGHTA and CDR2 FQGNSA. Trimming removed 10 bases from V and 3 bases from J, with 10 bases in between. The CDR3 protein is CATRTIGNTIYF. The CDR3 region has the DNA TGTGCCACTCGGACGATTGGAAACACCATATATTTT.

The V gene is TRBV11-1, the J gene TRBJ1-1, with 7 positions matching TRBD1. Germline CDR1 and CDR2: SGHAT and FQDESV (reference sequence). This CDR3 region has 14 residues. V was pared by 4 bases and J by 1 base, with 3 bases of the junction left unmatched. CDR3: CASSSRDRNTEAFF. CDR3 nucleotides: TGTGCCAGCAGCTCCAGGGACAGGAACACTGAAGCTTTCTTT.

This clone was counted ten times or more. The V gene is TRBV5-1, the J gene TRBJ1-2, with TRBD1 identical over 7 bases. CDR1 and CDR2 (germline): SGHRS, YFSETQ. This CDR3 is 13 amino acids long. With 2 bases clipped from V and 8 bases from J, the junction kept 6 bases outside the gene matches. The CDR3 DNA reads TGCGCCAGCAGCTTTGGTAGGGGGCGAGGCTACACCTTC. This gives the protein CASSFGRGRGYTF.

Here the CDR3 DNA reads TGTGCCAGCAGCGCCCAGACAGGGGCTAGGAATTCACCCCTCCACTTT. Translation: CASSAQTGARNSPLHF. V usage is TRBV9 and J usage is TRBJ1-6; 8 nucleotides match TRBD1. The CDR3 runs 16 residues. Germline V CDR1 and CDR2: SGDLS, YYNGEE. The J segment lost 7 bases and the V segment lost 3 bases, leaving 9 bases of the junction unmatched.

The J gene is TRBJ2-1, the V gene TRBV9; no clear D. Trimming shortened V by 3 bases and J by 5 bases, and 12 bases separated the two germline ends. CDR1 and CDR2 from the germline V gene are SGDLS and YYNGEE. The CDR3 is 14 residues long. The CDR3: CASSARPIDNEQFF. In DNA form, the CDR3 reads TGTGCCAGCAGCGCCCGACCCATAGACAATGAGCAGTTCTTC.

This rearrangement joins TRBV7-2 to TRBJ2-7; no firm D call. This CDR3 is built from 13 residues. Germline-derived CDR1 and CDR2 are SGHTA and FQGNSA. Trimming pared 1 base from V and 6 bases from J, leaving 10 bases between. CDR3 loop: CASSLEYVSEQYF. CDR3 in DNA: TGTGCCAGCAGCTTAGAATATGTTTCCGAGCAGTACTTC.

This chain joins TRBV7-2 and TRBJ2-4; D might be TRBD2 (6 bases). The germline V gene encodes CDR1 SGHTA and CDR2 FQGNSA. The CDR3 consists of 16 residues. Trimming left V 1 base short and J 0 bases short, with 10 bases between. CDR3: CASSLDAGTAKNIQYF. The CDR3 bases are TGTGCCAGCAGCTTAGATGCGGGAACAGCCAAAAACATTCAGTACTTC.

This sequence joins TRBV29-1 and TRBJ1-4, with D possibly matching TRBD1 (6 bases). Germline V CDR1 and CDR2: SQVTM, ANQGSEA. CDR3 size: 14 residues. Trimming took off 6 bases at V and 3 bases at J, with 14 bases between the two ends. The CDR3 DNA follows: TGCAGCGTCTCCTCGGGGGCGTCTAATGAAAAACTGTTTTTT. This translates into CSVSSGASNEKLFF.

This clone was seen only once. The J gene is TRBJ2-1, the V gene TRBV19; D may be TRBD2 (6 bases). Between the trimmed V and J ends, which lost 2 bases and 12 bases, there was a span of 11 bases. Germline values: CDR1 LNHDA, CDR2 SQIVND (reference sequence). The CDR3 spans 12 residues. CDR3 bases: TGTGCCAGTAGTATAAACGGGGGTTGGCAGTTCTTC. This translates into CASSINGGWQFF.

The chain carries TRBV4-2 and TRBJ1-5; no definite D call. Germline assignment: CDR1 LGHNA and CDR2 YNFKEQ. This CDR3 region has 15 residues. V lost 1 base to trimming and J lost 0 bases, with 7 bases between them. CDR3 DNA sequence: TGTGCCAGCAGCCAAGGGCAGTTTAGCAATCAGCCCCAGCATTTT. Its translation: CASSQGQFSNQPQHF.

The chain is built from TRBV2 and TRBJ1-2; the D gene is possibly TRBD1 (6 bases). The CDR3 sequence is 14 residues long. CDR1 is SNHLY, CDR2 FYNNEI, per germline. V lost 1 base to trimming and J lost 4 bases, with 10 bases between them. The DNA of the CDR3 is TGTGCCAGCAGTGAAGGGGGAGGGGGCTATGGCTACACCTTC. Protein product: CASSEGGGGYGYTF.

The chain couples TRBV11-2 to TRBJ1-1; D gene unclear. Germline CDR1 is SGHAT and CDR2 is FQNNGV. Trimming cost V 5 bases and J 5 bases, with 12 bases left between them. The CDR3 runs to 13 residues. CDR3 sequence reads: CASSKNSGTEAFF. In DNA, the CDR3 is TGTGCCAGCAGCAAAAATAGTGGTACTGAAGCTTTCTTT.

This clone was detected once. The rearrangement links TRBV27 to TRBJ1-1, with a weak D call TRBD1 (6 bases). The length of the CDR3 is 15 residues. The ends were cut back, 2 bases at V and 5 bases at J, with 15 bases in the middle. In germline, CDR1 is MNHEY, CDR2 SMNVEV (reference sequence). CDR3 DNA sequence: TGTGCCAGCAGTTTAACTCAGGGGAGGGTGACTGAAGCTTTCTTT. Protein product: CASSLTQGRVTEAFF.

The V call is TRBV3-1 (or the pseudogene TRBV3-2), the J call TRBJ1-5; D uncertain. V lost 0 bases and J 9 bases, leaving 9 bases between the germline ends. CDR1 LGHDT and CDR2 YNNKEL come from the germline V gene (reference sequence). The CDR3 totals 13 residues. The CDR3 reads CASSQDGRLPQHF. The CDR3 DNA is TGTGCCAGCAGCCAAGATGGGCGCTTGCCCCAGCATTTT.

The chain uses TRBV9 and TRBJ1-4; TRBD1 matches at 9 bases. Germline V CDR1 and CDR2: SGDLS, YYNGEE. V was pared by 3 bases and J by 8 bases, with 8 bases of the junction left unmatched. CDR3 size: 15 residues. The CDR3 DNA reads TGTGCCAGCAGCGGAACCGGGACAGGGAGGGAAAAACTGTTTTTT. It yields the protein CASSGTGTGREKLFF.

V and J are TRBV10-3 and TRBJ2-5, with D tentatively TRBD1 (5 bases). The CDR3 loop spans 15 amino acids. Germline CDR1 reads ENHRY; CDR2 reads SYGVKD. Trimming took 0 bases from V and 2 from J, leaving 10 bases between them. CDR3 protein: CAISESGLEQETQYF. The DNA of the CDR3 is TGTGCCATCAGTGAGTCGGGGCTAGAGCAAGAGACCCAGTACTTC.

This sequence joins TRBV2 and TRBJ1-2; D gene uncertain. Trimming shortened V by 9 bases and J by 2 bases, and 13 bases separated the two germline ends. The CDR3 length is 13 residues. The germline V gene encodes CDR1 SNHLY and CDR2 FYNNEI. The CDR3 DNA reads as TGTGCCAGTAGGATAGGCGGGAACTATGGCTACACCTTC. This codes for CASRIGGNYGYTF. Full variable domain (missing parts from reference TRBV2 and TRBJ1-2): EPEVTQTPSHQVTQMGQEVILRCVPISNHLYFYWYRQILGQKVEFLVSFYNNEISEKSEIFDDQFSVERPDGSNFTLKIRSTKLEDSAMYFCASRIGGNYGYTFGSGTRLTVV.

This chain connects TRBV11-2 to TRBJ2-7; TRBD2 agrees at 8 bases. The CDR3 extends over 15 amino acids. The trim removed 3 bases at V and 1 base at J, leaving 5 bases unmatched. In germline, CDR1 is SGHAT, CDR2 FQNNGV. In DNA form, the CDR3 reads TGTGCCAGCAGCTTCAGCGGGGGCCAGTCCTACGAGCAGTACTTC. It specifies CASSFSGGQSYEQYF. The complete variable domain, with remaining parts taken from reference TRBV11-2 and TRBJ2-7, reads EAGVAQSPRYKIIEKRQSVAFWCNPISGHATLYWYQQILGQGPKLLIQFQNNGVVDDSQLPKDRFSAERLKGVDSTLKIQPAKLEDSAVYLCASSFSGGQSYEQYFGPGTRLTVT.

This rearrangement joins TRBV28 to TRBJ2-7; 9 bases align to TRBD1. V lost 4 bases and J lost 3; bases outside the gene matches: 7. CDR3 length: 15 residues. CDR1 and CDR2 (germline): MDHEN, SYDVKM. CDR3 in DNA: TGTGCCAGCAGTTCGAGGACAGGGGCCGTCTACGAGCAGTACTTC. It is translated as CASSSRTGAVYEQYF.

In its sample, this clone was seen once. The CDR3 sequence is CATSDLGETQYF. CDR3 sequence (DNA): TGTGCCACCAGTGATTTGGGGGAGACCCAGTACTTC. This chain links TRBV24-1 with TRBJ2-5; D call uncertain. There are 12 residues in the CDR3. Between the trimmed V and J ends, which lost 0 bases and 5 bases, there was a span of 3 bases. Germline V lookup: CDR1 KGHDR, CDR2 SFDVKD.

The chain employs TRBV10-1 and TRBJ2-1, with TRBD2 as a possible D gene (5 bases). Trimming stripped 3 bases from V and 0 bases from J, with 9 bases between. The CDR3 totals 15 residues. Germline V gene sequence: CDR1 WNHNN, CDR2 SYGVQD (reference sequence). This CDR3 is CASSERGSSYNEQFF. CDR3 in DNA: TGCGCCAGCAGTGAACGGGGAAGCTCCTACAATGAGCAGTTCTTC.

This clone showed up just once. The chain uses TRBV9 and TRBJ1-1, with D tentatively TRBD1 (5 bases). Germline V gene lookup returns CDR1 SGDLS and CDR2 YYNGEE. V shed 0 bases and J shed 2 bases, with 8 bases lying between them. The CDR3 contains 14 residues. The CDR3 loop reads CASSVGGTNTEAFF. As DNA, the CDR3 is TGTGCCAGCAGCGTAGGAGGGACTAACACTGAAGCTTTCTTT.

The chain has TRBV7-9 and TRBJ1-4; D call uncertain. The CDR3 consists of 14 residues. Germline assignment: CDR1 SEHNR and CDR2 FQNEAQ (reference sequence). Trimming removed 1 base at V and 8 bases at J, with 11 bases between. The CDR3 DNA follows: TGTGCCAGCAGCTTAGGACTACTCGGGGAAAAACTGTTTTTT. Protein sequence: CASSLGLLGEKLFF.